These T cell receptor beta chains were read from a single sample in a study of blood T cell repertoires in COVID-19. Profiled with immunoSEQ multiplex PCR; TCRdb holds only in-frame clones, not every one. The data contain about 110,000 clones, about 90% of them singletons. The sample taken for sequencing was peripheral blood. Receptors originate from a human donor in a cohort sampled during active COVID-19. CDR3s include the opening cysteine and the closing phenylalanine or tryptophan. The D gene is left open where the match is weak. Clone size is not always given. Where it is, it says once, few, many or a class for expanded clones.

d_gene,abundance,j_gene,v_gene,CDR3nt,CDR3aa
-,-,TRBJ2-5,TRBV14,TGTGCCAGCAGCCGGGACTTCCAAGAGACCCAGTACTTC,CASSRDFQETQYF
TRBD1,-,TRBJ2-2,TRBV19,TGTGCCAGTAGTTCTCCGGGACAGGGGGGGTCCGGGGAGCTGTTTTTT,CASSSPGQGGSGELFF
-,-,TRBJ2-5,TRBV3-1/TRBV3-2,TGTGCCAGCCGAAAAACTAGCCCGGGCGAGACCCAGTACTTC,CASRKTSPGETQYF
TRBD1,-,TRBJ1-2,TRBV7-2,TGTGCCAGCAGCTTAGAAGCGCGGGGACAGGACACTGTCTATGGCTACACCTTC,CASSLEARGQDTVYGYTF
-,-,TRBJ2-2,TRBV7-8,TGTGCCAGCAGCTTATCTTTCACCGGGGAGCTGTTTTTT,CASSLSFTGELFF
-,-,TRBJ2-7,TRBV9,TGTGCCAGCAGCGGGCGGGGCGGCTACGAGCAGTACTTC,CASSGRGGYEQYF
-,-,TRBJ2-5,TRBV29-1,TGCAGCGTTGATTCCAGGGAATGGGAGACCCAGTACTTC,CSVDSREWETQYF
TRBD1,-,TRBJ1-1,TRBV5-8,TGTGCCAGCAGGGGGACAGGGGGCCTCACTGAAGCTTTCTTT,CASRGTGGLTEAFF
TRBD1,-,TRBJ2-2,TRBV7-9,TGTGCCAGCAGCTTAACAGGGGGACGAACCGGGGAGCTGTTTTTT,CASSLTGGRTGELFF
-,-,TRBJ1-2,TRBV18,TGTGCCAGCTCACCCGGGCCGGGAGAGTTGTATGGCTACACCTTC,CASSPGPGELYGYTF
TRBD1,-,TRBJ1-2,TRBV5-1,TGCGCCAGCAGCCAAGGGGGCGGTGGCTACACCTTC,CASSQGGGGYTF
-,-,TRBJ2-3,TRBV28,TGTGCCAGCAGCCTAAGGGGGGGGAGCACAGATACGCAGTATTTT,CASSLRGGSTDTQYF
-,-,TRBJ1-5,TRBV21-1,TGTGCCAGCAGCCCGGGACAGGGCTTTTGTCAGCCCCAGCATTTT,CASSPGQGFCQPQHF
TRBD2,once,TRBJ2-3,TRBV5-6,TGTGCCAGCAGCCTGAGGACTAGCGGGAGTAGGACAGATACGCAGTATTTT,CASSLRTSGSRTDTQYF
TRBD2,-,TRBJ2-5,TRBV7-8,TGTGCCAGCAGCCGGGGGGTCCAAGAGACCCAGTACTTC,CASSRGVQETQYF
-,-,TRBJ2-5,TRBV29-1,TGCAGCGTGAGGGTAGGAGTAGGCGTTCCCCCAGAGACCCAGTACTTC,CSVRVGVGVPPETQYF
TRBD1,-,TRBJ1-1,TRBV6-5,TGTGCCAGCAGTTACACGACAGGGGAGGACACTGAAGCTTTCTTT,CASSYTTGEDTEAFF
TRBD2,-,TRBJ2-5,TRBV7-9,TGTGCCAGCAGCGGCGAGCGGGGGAGGGAGACCCAGTACTTC,CASSGERGRETQYF
-,-,TRBJ2-7,TRBV2,TGTGCCAGCATGAGGGGGTCTGGCCACGAGCAGTACTTC,CASMRGSGHEQYF
TRBD2,-,TRBJ2-5,TRBV14,TGTGCCAGCAGCCAGGAGCGGGGGCAGACGGGAGAGACCCAGTACTTC,CASSQERGQTGETQYF
TRBD2,-,TRBJ2-7,TRBV7-2,TGTGCCAGCAGTCGTATAGCGGGAGGGCCCCACGAGCAGTACTTC,CASSRIAGGPHEQYF
-,-,TRBJ2-1,TRBV5-4,TGTGCCAGCAGCCCACCGGTAGCTCTAAACAATGAGCAGTTCTTC,CASSPPVALNNEQFF
TRBD2,-,TRBJ2-1,TRBV20-1,TGCAGGGTTGGGGGGGAAAATGAGCAGTTCTTC,CRVGGENEQFF
-,-,TRBJ2-2,TRBV19,TGTGCCAGTAGCAGAAAGGGACAAAACACCGGGGAGCTGTTTTTT,CASSRKGQNTGELFF
TRBD1,-,TRBJ2-7,TRBV2,TGTGCCAGCAGTGAACAGGGGGAATCCTACGAGCAGTACTTC,CASSEQGESYEQYF
-,-,TRBJ1-6,TRBV5-1,TGCGCCAGCAGCTTGTACTCTCAGGGTCTGAATTCACCCCTCCACTTT,CASSLYSQGLNSPLHF
TRBD1,-,TRBJ2-7,TRBV6-5,TGTGCCAGCAGCCGGGACAGGGTTGACGAGCAGTACTTC,CASSRDRVDEQYF
-,-,TRBJ2-7,TRBV20-1,TGCAGTGCTAGTGGAGGGACCTACGAGCAGTACTTC,CSASGGTYEQYF
TRBD2,-,TRBJ2-1,TRBV5-1,TGCGCCAGCAGCTTGTTAGCGGGAGAGGGAGATGAGCAGTTCTTC,CASSLLAGEGDEQFF
TRBD1,-,TRBJ2-7,TRBV7-3,TGTGCCAGCAGCCCTCGACAGGGAACCGTCTACGAGCAGTACTTC,CASSPRQGTVYEQYF
TRBD1,-,TRBJ1-1,TRBV2,TGTGCCAGCAGCCCAGGACAGGCGACTGAAGCTTTCTTT,CASSPGQATEAFF
TRBD2,-,TRBJ2-7,TRBV5-1,TGCGCCAGCAGCTTGGTGGGCGGGAGGGCCGGGGAGCAGTACTTC,CASSLVGGRAGEQYF
-,-,TRBJ2-3,TRBV12-3/TRBV12-4,TGTGCCAGCGGACTCGGGCGCACAGATACGCAGTATTTT,CASGLGRTDTQYF
-,-,TRBJ2-7,TRBV7-9,TGTGCCAGCAGCTTATTAGGGGTTGTGCAGTACTTC,CASSLLGVVQYF
TRBD1,-,TRBJ2-3,TRBV6-6,TGTGCCAGCAGTCCAGACGTCCCGGGACAGGGCACAGATACGCAGTATTTT,CASSPDVPGQGTDTQYF
-,-,TRBJ2-2,TRBV10-3,TGTGCCATCAGTGATAGCCCCGGGGAGCTGTTTTTT,CAISDSPGELFF
-,-,TRBJ2-3,TRBV2,TGTGCCAGCTGGGACTTGTCCGATACGCAGTATTTT,CASWDLSDTQYF
-,-,TRBJ2-5,TRBV12-3/TRBV12-4,TGTGCCAGCAGCCTCATTACCCGGGAGACCCAGTACTTC,CASSLITRETQYF
-,-,TRBJ1-4,TRBV18,TGTGCCAGCTCACTAAAGAGGGGGTCGGCTAATGAAAAACTGTTTTTT,CASSLKRGSANEKLFF
-,-,TRBJ2-7,TRBV29-1,TGCAGCGTTGACCCTAACGGGTCCTACGAGCAGTACTTC,CSVDPNGSYEQYF
-,-,TRBJ1-2,TRBV5-1,TGCGCCAGCAGCCCAGGGTCTACTCCTAACTATGGCTACACCTTC,CASSPGSTPNYGYTF
TRBD1,-,TRBJ2-7,TRBV18,TGTGCCAGCTCAGCCGGGACAGGTGCCTACGAGCAGTACTTC,CASSAGTGAYEQYF
-,once,TRBJ2-3,TRBV3-1/TRBV3-2,TGTGCCAGCGCGAAGGGAGCCACAGATACGCAGTATTTT,CASAKGATDTQYF